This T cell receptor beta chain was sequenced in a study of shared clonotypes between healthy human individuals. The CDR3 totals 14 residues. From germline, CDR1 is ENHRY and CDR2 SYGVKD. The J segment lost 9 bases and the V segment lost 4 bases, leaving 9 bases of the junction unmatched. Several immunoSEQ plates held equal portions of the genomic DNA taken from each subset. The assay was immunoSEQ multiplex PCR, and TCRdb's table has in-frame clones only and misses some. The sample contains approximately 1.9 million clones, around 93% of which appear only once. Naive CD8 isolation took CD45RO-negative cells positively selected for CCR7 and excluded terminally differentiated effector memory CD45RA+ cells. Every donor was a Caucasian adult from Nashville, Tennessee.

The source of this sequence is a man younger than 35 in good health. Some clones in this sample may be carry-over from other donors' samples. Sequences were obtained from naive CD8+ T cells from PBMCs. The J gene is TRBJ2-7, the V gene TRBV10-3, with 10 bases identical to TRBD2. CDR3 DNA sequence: TGTGCCATCAGTGCGCTAGCGGGAGTCGATGTGCAGTACTTC. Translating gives CAISALAGVDVQYF.